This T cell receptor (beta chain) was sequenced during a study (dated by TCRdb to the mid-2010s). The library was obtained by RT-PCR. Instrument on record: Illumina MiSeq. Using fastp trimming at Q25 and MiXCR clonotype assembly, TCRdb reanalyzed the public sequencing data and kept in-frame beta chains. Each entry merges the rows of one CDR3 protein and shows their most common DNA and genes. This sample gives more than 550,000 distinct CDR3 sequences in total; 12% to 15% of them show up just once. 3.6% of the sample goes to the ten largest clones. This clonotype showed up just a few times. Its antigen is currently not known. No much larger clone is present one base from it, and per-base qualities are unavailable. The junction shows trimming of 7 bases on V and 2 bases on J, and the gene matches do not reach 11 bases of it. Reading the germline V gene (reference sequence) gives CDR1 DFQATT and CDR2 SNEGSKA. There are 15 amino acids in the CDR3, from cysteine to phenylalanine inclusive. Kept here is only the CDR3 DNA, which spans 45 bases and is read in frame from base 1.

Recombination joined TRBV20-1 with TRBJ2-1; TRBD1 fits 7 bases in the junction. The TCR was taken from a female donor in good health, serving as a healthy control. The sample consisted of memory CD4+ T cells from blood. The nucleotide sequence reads TGCAGTGGCCTGACAGGGTCTTGGACCTACAATGAGCAGTTCTTC. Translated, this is CSGLTGSWTYNEQFF.